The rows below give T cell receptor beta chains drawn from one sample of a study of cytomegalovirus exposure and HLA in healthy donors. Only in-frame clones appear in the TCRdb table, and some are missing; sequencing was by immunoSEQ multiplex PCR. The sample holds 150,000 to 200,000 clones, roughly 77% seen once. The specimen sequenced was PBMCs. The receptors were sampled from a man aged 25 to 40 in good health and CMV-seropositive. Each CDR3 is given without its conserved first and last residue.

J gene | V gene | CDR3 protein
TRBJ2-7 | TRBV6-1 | ASSARTGASSCEQY
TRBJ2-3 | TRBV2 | ASSARAGGDTQY
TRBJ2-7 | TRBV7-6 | ASSSGQVSYEQY
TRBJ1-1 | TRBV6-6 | ASSYSDRGPEAF
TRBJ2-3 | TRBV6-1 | ASMILAGGTDTQY
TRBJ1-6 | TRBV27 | ASSPSGTPDGPYNSPLH
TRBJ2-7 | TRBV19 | ASSSTGQGAHQEQY
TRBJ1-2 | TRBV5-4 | ASSLVGRDYGYT
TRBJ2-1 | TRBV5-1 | ASTRGGAAYNEQF
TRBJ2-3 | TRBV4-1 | ASSQSPPGGDTDTQY
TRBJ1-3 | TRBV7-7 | ASSEGQGTGNTIY
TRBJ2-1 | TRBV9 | ASSASGGAGHNEQF
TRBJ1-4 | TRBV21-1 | ASSKWKGPKLF
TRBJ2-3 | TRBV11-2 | ASSSNRFTDTQY
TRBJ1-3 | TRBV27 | ASSLSGQGTGNTIY
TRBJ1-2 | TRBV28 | ASSPKDWRGYGYT
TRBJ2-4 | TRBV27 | ASSLAGEGIQY
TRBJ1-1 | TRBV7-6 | ASSLAGQGLLHDEAF
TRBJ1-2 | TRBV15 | ATHAQQGSTNYGYT
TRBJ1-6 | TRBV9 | ASSVSGYSPLH
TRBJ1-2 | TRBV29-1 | SVAGGARGYT
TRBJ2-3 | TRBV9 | ASSVDGSGGADTQY
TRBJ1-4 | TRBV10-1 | ASLLGRGGKPTNEKLF
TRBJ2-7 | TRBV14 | ASGGLSYEQY
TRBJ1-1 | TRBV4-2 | ASSQDPQMNTEAF
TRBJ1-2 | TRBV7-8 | ASSLVLEPGGNYGYT
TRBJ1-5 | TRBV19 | ASRSDSIRYSNQPQH
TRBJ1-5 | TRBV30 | AWSVGTDLNQPQH
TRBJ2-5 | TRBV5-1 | ASSLYPETQY
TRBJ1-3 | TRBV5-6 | ASSLVGGTSSGNTIY
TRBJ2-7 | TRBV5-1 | ASSPRDTLDEQY
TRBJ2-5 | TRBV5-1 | ASSPASGGETQY
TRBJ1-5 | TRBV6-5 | ASRRDSFNQPQH
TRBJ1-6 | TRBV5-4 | ASSLGDTGTNSPLH
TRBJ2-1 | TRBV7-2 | ASSAYRVRRSNEQF
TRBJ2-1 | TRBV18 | ASSQNSGSSYNEQF
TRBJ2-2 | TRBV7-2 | ASSSRLVSTGELF
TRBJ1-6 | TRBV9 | ASSLTRSTGLNSPLH
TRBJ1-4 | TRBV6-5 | ASSYGGTTNEKLF
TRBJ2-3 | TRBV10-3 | ANSGDTDTQY
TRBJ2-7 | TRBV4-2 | ASSQNGASGEYEQY
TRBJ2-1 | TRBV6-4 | ASSDSGTSNEQF
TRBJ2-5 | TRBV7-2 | ASSLGNSGGIQERTQY
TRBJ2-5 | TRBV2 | ASSDGLGQTQY
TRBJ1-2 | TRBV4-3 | ASSQEGTGNSGGYT
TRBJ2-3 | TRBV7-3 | ASSLSRGDTQY
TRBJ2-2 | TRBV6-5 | ASRAPSNTGELF
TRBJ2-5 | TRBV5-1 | ASSGTGTGVETQY
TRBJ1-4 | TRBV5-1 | ASRDNPGSPQKLF
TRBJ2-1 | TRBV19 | ASSAPGTGNYNEQF
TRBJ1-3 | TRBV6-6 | ASTASGASGNTIY